This TCR beta chain was sequenced during a study of shared clonotypes between healthy human individuals. Study-wide results and caveats: The diversity represented, both genetic and in exposure history, was limited by few donors.

V dropped 3 bases and J dropped 2 bases, with 13 bases sitting between them. CDR3 size: 14 residues. Germline V gene lookup returns CDR1 SQVTM and CDR2 ANQGSEA. Comments on this clone: Its antigen remains unidentified.

When replicate PCRs were run on unsorted PBMC, they used roughly 280 ng DNA, approximately 31,000 T cell genomes. Here immunoSEQ multiplex PCR was the method, and the copy in TCRdb shows in-frame clones only, minus some. The data contain about 490,000 clones, roughly 80% of them singletons. The specimen was PBMCs. This rearrangement joins TRBV29-1 to TRBJ1-1, with D hard to call. The source is a woman aged 40 to 50 in good health. Some clones in this sample may be carry-over from other donors' samples. The CDR3 bases are TGCAGCGTTGAGGGTAGGGTTCGAAACACTGAAGCTTTCTTT. Residues: CSVEGRVRNTEAFF.